These 5 T cell receptor beta chains came from one sample sequenced in a study of beta chain features in type 1 diabetes. The study reverse transcribed the entire isolated RNA, so it sequenced expressed TCRB transcripts. Sequenced by immunoSEQ multiplex PCR; TCRdb stores in-frame clones only, minus some. The sample has more than 100,000 clones; 28% are singletons. Study findings and constraints: Moderate yet significant TCRB CDR3 shortening was seen in Type 1 diabetes patients in all four CD4+ subsets.

No cognate antigen is known for these TCRs. Sequencing was performed on central memory CD4+ T cells from blood. These receptors all come from a woman under 30 with type 1 diabetes.

The rearrangement joins TRBV7-2 to TRBJ2-1; D may be TRBD2 (5 bases). This CDR3 comprises 15 residues. With 2 bases removed from V and 6 bases from J, the gap between germline ends came to 14 bases. The germline gives CDR1 SGHTA, CDR2 FQGNSA. This CDR3 reads CASSLSGRPGNEQFF. For the CDR3, the DNA is TGTGCCAGCAGCTTATCGGGAAGGCCCGGCAATGAGCAGTTCTTC.

This clone showed up just a few times. The rearrangement uses TRBV18 and TRBJ1-5; D possibly corresponds to TRBD1 (5 bases). The CDR3 contains 15 residues. Trimming pared 2 bases from V and 2 bases from J, leaving 10 bases between. The germline gives CDR1 KGHSH, CDR2 LQKENI. The CDR3: CASSPSSGGNQPQHF. The DNA of the CDR3 is TGTGCCAGCTCACCAAGCTCGGGGGGCAATCAGCCCCAGCATTTT. The full variable domain, its missing parts supplied by reference TRBV18 and TRBJ1-5, is NAGVMQNPRHLVRRRGQEARLRCSPMKGHSHVYWYRQLPEEGLKFMVYLQKENIIDESGMPKERFSAEFPKEGPSILRIQQVVRGDSAAYFCASSPSSGGNQPQHFGDGTRLSIL.

The table lists this clone with a few counts. V usage is TRBV5-6 and J usage is TRBJ2-3; 9 nucleotides line up with TRBD2. Germline CDR1 reads SGHDT; CDR2 reads YYEEEE. The CDR3 contains 15 residues. V shed 6 bases and J 2 bases; nucleotides not matched to a gene: 7. The chain's CDR3 is CASTEGLAITDTQYF. The CDR3 DNA is TGTGCCAGCACCGAAGGACTAGCGATCACAGATACGCAGTATTTT.

The chain combines TRBV28 with TRBJ1-1; TRBD1 might be the D (6 bases). V lost 2 bases to trimming and J lost 6 bases, with 13 bases between them. The V gene's germline CDR1 is MDHEN and CDR2 SYDVKM. CDR3 length: 14 amino acids. The CDR3 DNA is TGTGCCAGCAGTTTACCACAGGGAAGGGCTGAAGCTTTCTTT. This translates into CASSLPQGRAEAFF.

This clone was seen a few times. The V gene is TRBV6-5, the J gene TRBJ1-5; the D gene is possibly TRBD1 (5 bases). V lost 2 bases, J lost 0 bases, and 11 bases lay in between. CDR1 and CDR2 from the germline V gene are MNHEY and SVGAGI. This CDR3 has 16 residues. CDR3 nucleotide sequence: TGTGCCAGCAGTTACGTCGCCAGGGATAGCAATCAGCCCCAGCATTTT. This sequence encodes CASSYVARDSNQPQHF.